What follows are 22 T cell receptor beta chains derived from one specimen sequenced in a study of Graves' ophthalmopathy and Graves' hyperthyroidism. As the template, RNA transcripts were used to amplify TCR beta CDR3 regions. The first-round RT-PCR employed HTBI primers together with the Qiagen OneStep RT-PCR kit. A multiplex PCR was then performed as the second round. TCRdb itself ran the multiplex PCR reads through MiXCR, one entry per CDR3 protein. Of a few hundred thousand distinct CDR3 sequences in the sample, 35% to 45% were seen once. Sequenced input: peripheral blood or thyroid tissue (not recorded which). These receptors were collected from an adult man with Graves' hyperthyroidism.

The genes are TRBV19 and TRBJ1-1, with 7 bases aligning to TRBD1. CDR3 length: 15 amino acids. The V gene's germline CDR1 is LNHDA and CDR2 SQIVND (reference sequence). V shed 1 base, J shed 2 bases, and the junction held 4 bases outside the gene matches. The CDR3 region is CASSIGDSSNTEAFF. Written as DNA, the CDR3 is TGTGCCAGTAGTATAGGGGACAGTTCAAACACTGAAGCTTTCTTT.

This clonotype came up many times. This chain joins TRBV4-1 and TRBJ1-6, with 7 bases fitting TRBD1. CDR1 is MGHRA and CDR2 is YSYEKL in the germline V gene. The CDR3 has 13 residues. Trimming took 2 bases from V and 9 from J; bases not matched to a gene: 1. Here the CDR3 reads CASSQTGASPLHF. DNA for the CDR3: TGCGCCAGCAGCCAAACAGGGGCTTCACCCCTCCACTTT.

In DNA form, the CDR3 reads TGTGCCAGCAGTACGGGGCTCTCCTATAATTCACCCCTCCACTTT. Its protein product is CASSTGLSYNSPLHF. The rearrangement uses TRBV2 and TRBJ1-6; TRBD1 is a possible D gene (5 bases). The ends were cut back, 5 bases at V and 0 bases at J, with 8 bases in the middle. This CDR3 is 15 amino acids long. The germline V gene encodes CDR1 SNHLY and CDR2 FYNNEI.

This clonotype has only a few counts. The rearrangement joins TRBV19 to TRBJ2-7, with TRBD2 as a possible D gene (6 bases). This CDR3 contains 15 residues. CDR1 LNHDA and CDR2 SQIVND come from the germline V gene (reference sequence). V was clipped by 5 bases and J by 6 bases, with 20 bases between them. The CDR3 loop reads CASSAAGTMGGEQYF. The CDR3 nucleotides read TGTGCCAGTAGTGCTGCCGGGACCATGGGAGGCGAGCAGTACTTC.

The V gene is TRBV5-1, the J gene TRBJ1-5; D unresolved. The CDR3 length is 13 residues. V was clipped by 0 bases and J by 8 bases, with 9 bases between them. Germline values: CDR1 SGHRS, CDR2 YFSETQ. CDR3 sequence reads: CASSLGTAEPQHF. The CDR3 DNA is TGCGCCAGCAGCTTGGGGACGGCGGAGCCCCAGCATTTT.

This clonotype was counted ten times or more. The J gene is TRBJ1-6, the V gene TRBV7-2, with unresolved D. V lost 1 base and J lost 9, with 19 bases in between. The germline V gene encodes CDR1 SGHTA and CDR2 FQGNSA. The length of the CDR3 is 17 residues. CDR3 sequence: CASSLVLGGERFSPLHF. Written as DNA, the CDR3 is TGTGCCAGCAGCTTAGTTTTGGGCGGAGAAAGGTTTTCACCCCTCCACTTT.

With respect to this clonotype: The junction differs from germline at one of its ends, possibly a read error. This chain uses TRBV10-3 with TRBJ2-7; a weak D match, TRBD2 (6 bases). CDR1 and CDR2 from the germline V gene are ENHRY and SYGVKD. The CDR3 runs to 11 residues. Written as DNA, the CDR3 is TGTGCCATCCGGGACTCCAACGAGCAGTACTTC. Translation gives CAIRDSNEQYF.

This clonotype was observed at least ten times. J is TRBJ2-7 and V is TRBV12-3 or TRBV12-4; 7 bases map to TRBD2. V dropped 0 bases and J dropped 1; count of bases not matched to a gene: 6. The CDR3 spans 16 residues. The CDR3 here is CASSLALAGLSYEQYF. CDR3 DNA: TGTGCCAGCAGTTTAGCCTTAGCGGGCCTTTCCTACGAGCAGTACTTC.

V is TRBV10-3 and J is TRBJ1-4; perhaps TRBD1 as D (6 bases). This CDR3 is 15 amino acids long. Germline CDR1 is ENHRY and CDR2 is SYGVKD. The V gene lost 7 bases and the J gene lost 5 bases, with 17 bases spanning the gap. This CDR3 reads CAIKAGAGRNEKLFF. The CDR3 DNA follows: TGTGCCATCAAGGCAGGGGCGGGACGCAATGAAAAACTGTTTTTT.

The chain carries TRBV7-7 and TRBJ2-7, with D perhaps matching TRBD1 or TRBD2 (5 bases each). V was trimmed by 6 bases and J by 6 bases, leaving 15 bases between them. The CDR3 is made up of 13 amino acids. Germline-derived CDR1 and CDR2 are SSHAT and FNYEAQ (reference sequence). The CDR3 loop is CASSLTRDGEQYF. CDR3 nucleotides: TGTGCCAGCAGTCTCACCAGGGACGGCGAGCAGTACTTC.

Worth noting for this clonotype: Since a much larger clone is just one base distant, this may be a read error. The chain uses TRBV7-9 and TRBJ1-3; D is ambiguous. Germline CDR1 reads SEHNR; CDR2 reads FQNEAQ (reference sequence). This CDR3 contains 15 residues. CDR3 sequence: CASSFLRSSGSTIYF. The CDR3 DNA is TGTGCCAGCAGCTTTCTGCGAAGCTCTGGAAGCACCATATATTTT.

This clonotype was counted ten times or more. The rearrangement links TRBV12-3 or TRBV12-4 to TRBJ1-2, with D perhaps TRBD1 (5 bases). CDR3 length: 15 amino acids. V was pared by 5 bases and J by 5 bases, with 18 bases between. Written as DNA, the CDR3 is TGTGCCAGCAGTGTCGACAGTTCTCGGTTATATGGCTACACCTTC. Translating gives CASSVDSSRLYGYTF.

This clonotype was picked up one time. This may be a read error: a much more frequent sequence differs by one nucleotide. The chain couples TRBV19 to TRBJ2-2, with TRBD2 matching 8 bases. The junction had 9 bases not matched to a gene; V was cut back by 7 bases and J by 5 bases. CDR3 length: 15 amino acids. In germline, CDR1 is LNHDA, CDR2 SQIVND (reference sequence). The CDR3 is CASNFAGGRTGELFF. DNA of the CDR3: TGTGCCAGTAACTTTGCGGGGGGCAGGACCGGGGAGCTGTTTTTT.

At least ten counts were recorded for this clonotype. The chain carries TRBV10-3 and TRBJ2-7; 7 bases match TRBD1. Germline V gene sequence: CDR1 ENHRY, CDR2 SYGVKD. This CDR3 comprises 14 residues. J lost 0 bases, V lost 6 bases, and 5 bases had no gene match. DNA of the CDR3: TGTGCCATCAGGGAAGACAGGGACTCCTACGAGCAGTACTTC. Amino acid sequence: CAIREDRDSYEQYF.

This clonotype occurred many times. CDR3 in amino acids: CASSARGQGLSPLHF. The CDR3 DNA is TGTGCCAGCAGCGCCCGGGGACAGGGGTTGTCACCCCTCCACTTT. V usage is TRBV7-2 and J usage is TRBJ1-6, with TRBD1 matching over 10 bases. Germline CDR1 SGHTA, CDR2 FQGNSA. V trimming: 5 bases; J trimming: 10 bases; junction bases outside the gene matches: 8. This CDR3 comprises 15 residues.

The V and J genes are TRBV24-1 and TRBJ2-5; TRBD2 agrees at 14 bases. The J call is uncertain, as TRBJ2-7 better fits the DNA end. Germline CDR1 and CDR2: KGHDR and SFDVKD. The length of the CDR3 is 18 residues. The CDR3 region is CASSMTGTSGSKGYEQYF. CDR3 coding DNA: TGTGCCTCCTCAATGACAGGGACTAGCGGGAGTAAAGGCTACGAGCAGTACTTC.

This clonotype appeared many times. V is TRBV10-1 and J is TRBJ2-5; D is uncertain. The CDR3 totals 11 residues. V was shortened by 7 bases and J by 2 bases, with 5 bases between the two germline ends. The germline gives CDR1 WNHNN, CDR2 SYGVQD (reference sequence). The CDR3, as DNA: TGCGCCAGCACAAGACAAGAGACCCAGTACTTC. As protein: CASTRQETQYF.

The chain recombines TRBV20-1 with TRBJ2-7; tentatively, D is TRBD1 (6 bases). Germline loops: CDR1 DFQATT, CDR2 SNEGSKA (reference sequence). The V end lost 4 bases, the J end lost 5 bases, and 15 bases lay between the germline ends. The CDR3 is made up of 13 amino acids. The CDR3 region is CSATRQDLNEQYF. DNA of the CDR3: TGCAGTGCTACAAGACAGGATTTAAACGAGCAGTACTTC.

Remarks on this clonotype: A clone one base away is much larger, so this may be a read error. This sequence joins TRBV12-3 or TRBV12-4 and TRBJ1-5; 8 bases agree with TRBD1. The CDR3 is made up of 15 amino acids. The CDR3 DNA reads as TGTGCCGGCAGTTTCAGGGGGCTGAGCAATCAGCCCCAGCATTTT. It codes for CAGSFRGLSNQPQHF.

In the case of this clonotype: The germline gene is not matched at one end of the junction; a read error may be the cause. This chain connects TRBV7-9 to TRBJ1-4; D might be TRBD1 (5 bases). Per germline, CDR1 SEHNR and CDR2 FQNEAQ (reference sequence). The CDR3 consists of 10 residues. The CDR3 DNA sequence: TGTGCCAGCAGCCCCCAGGGCAACCTCTTT. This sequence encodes CASSPQGNLF.

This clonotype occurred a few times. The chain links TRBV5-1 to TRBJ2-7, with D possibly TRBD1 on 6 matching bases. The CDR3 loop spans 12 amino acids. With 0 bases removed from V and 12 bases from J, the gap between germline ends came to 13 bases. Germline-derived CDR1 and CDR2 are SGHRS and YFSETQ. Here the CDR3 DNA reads TGCGCCAGCAGCTTGGAAGGACAGACGCTGTACTTC. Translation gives CASSLEGQTLYF.

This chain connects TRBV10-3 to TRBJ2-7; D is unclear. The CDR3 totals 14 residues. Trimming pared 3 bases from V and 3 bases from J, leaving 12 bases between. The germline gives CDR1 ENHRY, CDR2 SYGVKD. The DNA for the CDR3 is TGTGCCATCAGTGAAGGGCAGGCTTACTACGAGCAGTACTTC. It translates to CAISEGQAYYEQYF.